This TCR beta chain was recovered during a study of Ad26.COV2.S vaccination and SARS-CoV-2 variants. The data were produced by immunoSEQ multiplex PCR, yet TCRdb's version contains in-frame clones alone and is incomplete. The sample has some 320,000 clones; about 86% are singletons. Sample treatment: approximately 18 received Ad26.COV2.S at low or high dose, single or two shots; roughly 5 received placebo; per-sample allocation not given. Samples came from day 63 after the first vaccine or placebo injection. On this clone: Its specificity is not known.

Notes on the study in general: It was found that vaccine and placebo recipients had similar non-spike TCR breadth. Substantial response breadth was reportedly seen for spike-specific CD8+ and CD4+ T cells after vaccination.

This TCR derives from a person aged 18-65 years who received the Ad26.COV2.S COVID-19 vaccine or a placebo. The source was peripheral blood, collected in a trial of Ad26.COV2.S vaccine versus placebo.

The CDR3 nucleotides are TGCGCCAGCAGCCAAGTTGGGGGGGCCCGACACACAGATACGCAGTATTTT. Translating gives CASSQVGGARHTDTQYF. This rearrangement joins TRBV4-1 to TRBJ2-3; TRBD2 is a possible D gene (7 bases). This CDR3 is 17 amino acids long. V dropped 1 base and J dropped 2 bases, with 16 bases sitting between them. Germline V gene sequence: CDR1 MGHRA, CDR2 YSYEKL.